Below, 26 T cell receptor beta chains from the same sample are listed, as sequenced in a study of regulatory T cells in long-lasting Graves disease (dated by TCRdb to about 2021). Receptor amplification or capture employed multiplex PCR. Sequencing used an Illumina HiSeq 4000. To build TCR beta libraries, CDR3 regions were amplified by Arm-PCR using iRepertoire HTBI primers. In-frame beta chains were kept once TCRdb had trimmed the public reads at Q25 with fastp and called clones with MiXCR. CDR3 protein duplicates are merged, each entry listing the most common genes and DNA. The sample yields a few hundred thousand distinct CDR3 sequences; 20% were counted once. Over 11% of the sample is taken by the ten largest. According to the study, the label for this sample's time point signals: newly diagnosed GD, antithyroid drugs for less than 3 months. RNA was extracted from PBMCs in TRIzol for both TCR sequencing and RNA sequencing.

Specimen: peripheral blood mononuclear cells (PBMCs), collected at new diagnosis, from a patient treated with antithyroid drugs. These receptors originate from a female donor with Graves disease.

This clonotype was observed many times. V and J are TRBV5-6 and TRBJ2-7, with 8 nucleotides matching TRBD1. After removal of 0 bases from V and 7 bases from J, the junction contained 9 bases not matched to a gene. This CDR3 region has 15 residues. The germline gives CDR1 SGHDT, CDR2 YYEEEE. The CDR3 sequence is CASSLEVAGGFEQYF. The CDR3 DNA sequence: TGTGCCAGCAGCTTGGAAGTAGCAGGGGGCTTTGAGCAGTACTTC.

This clonotype was counted many times. CDR3 residues: CAWTGSGSSDTQYF. The CDR3 DNA is TGTGCCTGGACAGGTAGCGGGAGTTCAGATACGCAGTATTTT. The chain employs TRBV30 and TRBJ2-3; TRBD2 matches at 9 bases. Germline CDR1 GTSNPN, CDR2 SVGIG (reference sequence). The CDR3 consists of 14 residues. Trimming at V came to 4 bases and at J to 4 bases, leaving 6 bases not matched to a gene.

The genes are TRBV28 and TRBJ1-3; possible D gene TRBD1, 5 bases. This CDR3 is 15 amino acids long. The germline CDR1 and CDR2 sequences are MDHEN and SYDVKM. Trimming stripped 0 bases from V and 4 bases from J, with 10 bases between. The CDR3 nucleotides are TGTGCCAGCAGTTTATGGTCCAGGGAGGGAAACACCATATATTTT. Its translation: CASSLWSREGNTIYF.

This clonotype has ten or more counts. V usage is TRBV4-2 and J usage is TRBJ1-1; 7 bases agree with TRBD1. Germline V gene sequence: CDR1 LGHNA, CDR2 YNFKEQ. The CDR3 sequence is 15 residues long. V lost 1 base to trimming and J lost 4 bases; unmatched junction nucleotides: 6. The CDR3 loop reads CASSQGDRKSTEAFF. The CDR3, as DNA: TGTGCCAGCAGCCAAGGGGACAGAAAATCCACTGAAGCTTTCTTT.

This clonotype came up many times. The CDR3 sequence is CSARHPSRSTDTQYF. CDR3 in DNA: TGCAGTGCTAGACATCCATCGCGAAGCACAGATACGCAGTATTTT. V and J are TRBV20-1 and TRBJ2-3; no clear D. In germline, CDR1 is DFQATT, CDR2 SNEGSKA (reference sequence). V dropped 2 bases and J dropped 0 bases, with 12 bases sitting between them. The CDR3 loop spans 15 amino acids.

Ten or more counts support this clonotype. The rearrangement joins TRBV15 to TRBJ1-5, with TRBD1 matching over 7 bases. V trimming: 4 bases; J trimming: 5 bases; junction bases outside the gene matches: 8. The CDR3 spans 15 residues. Germline assignment: CDR1 LNHNV and CDR2 YYDKDF (reference sequence). The DNA of the CDR3 is TGTGCCACCAGCATCAGGACAGGTTGGGATCAGCCCCAGCATTTT. Protein: CATSIRTGWDQPQHF.

This clonotype was picked up many times. The chain uses TRBV6-1 and TRBJ2-7; unclear D gene. The CDR3 extends over 16 amino acids. V shed 5 bases and J shed 2 bases, with 19 bases lying between them. Looked up from germline, CDR1 is MNHNS and CDR2 is SASEGT. CDR3 nucleotide sequence: TGTGCCAGCAGTTTGAGACTCCGGGCGCCGACCTACGAGCAGTACTTC. Translating it yields CASSLRLRAPTYEQYF.

The CDR3 coding sequence is TGTGCCAGCAAGATTTACGGCGGGGGCAGCACAGATACGCAGTATTTT. Its translation: CASKIYGGGSTDTQYF. V gene TRBV7-2 combines with J gene TRBJ2-3; D perhaps matches TRBD2 (7 bases). CDR1 SGHTA and CDR2 FQGNSA come from the germline V gene. The CDR3 is 16 amino acids. V lost 7 bases and J 0 bases, leaving 17 bases between the germline ends.

This clonotype has a handful of counts. A far larger clone is one base from this, pointing to a likely read error. This chain links TRBV28 with TRBJ2-7, with TRBD2 matching 8 bases. CDR3 length: 14 residues. Germline CDR1 reads MDHEN; CDR2 reads SYDVKM. CDR3 in amino acids: CASRPSGGSYEQHF. CDR3 nucleotides: TGTGCCAGCAGACCGTCGGGGGGGAGCTACGAGCAGCACTTC.

The V gene is TRBV12-3 or TRBV12-4, the J gene TRBJ2-3; 14 bases map to TRBD2. V trimming: 5 bases; J trimming: 3 bases; junction bases outside the gene matches: 10. The CDR3 is 18 amino acids. CDR3 DNA: TGTGCCAGCAGTCCGGGACTAGCGGGAGTGGCTAGTACAGATACGCAGTATTTT. It encodes CASSPGLAGVASTDTQYF.

This clonotype has a handful of counts. The gene calls are TRBV12-3 or TRBV12-4 and TRBJ1-6; no clear D. The CDR3 has 13 residues. V shed 5 bases and J shed 7 bases, with 9 bases lying between them. The DNA for the CDR3 is TGTGCCAGCAGTGCCGACGGAAATTCACCCCTCCACTTT. Residues: CASSADGNSPLHF.

This clonotype has a handful of counts. This likely traces to a read error, being one base from a far larger clone. J is TRBJ2-5 and V is TRBV7-2; unclear D gene. CDR1 and CDR2 from the germline V gene are SGHTA and FQGNSA. CDR3 length equals 13 residues. V lost 1 base, J lost 5 bases, and 8 bases lay in between. The chain's CDR3 is CASSLGFLETQYF. CDR3 bases: TGTGCCAGCAGCTTAGGGTTCCTGGAGACCCAGTACTTC.

In this sample, this clonotype turned up many times. This chain joins TRBV18 and TRBJ2-7, with TRBD1 as a possible D gene (5 bases). The V gene lost 3 bases and the J gene lost 0 bases, with 6 bases spanning the gap. Germline values: CDR1 KGHSH, CDR2 LQKENI. The CDR3 has 13 amino acids. The CDR3 DNA follows: TGTGCCAGCTCACCCAGGGACTCCTACGAGCAGTACTTC. Translation gives CASSPRDSYEQYF.

This clonotype was observed a few times. Given the absence of the conserved phenylalanine or tryptophan at the CDR3 end, a read error is likely. This sequence joins TRBV5-1 and TRBJ1-1, with no clear D. The CDR3 has 16 residues. The germline V and J ends were trimmed by 0 bases and 4 bases, with 16 bases remaining between them. The V gene's germline CDR1 is SGHRS and CDR2 YFSETQ. The CDR3 sequence is CASSLAGWTRGTEAFL. CDR3 DNA sequence: TGCGCCAGCAGCTTGGCTGGCTGGACCCGGGGCACTGAAGCTTTCCTT.

In this sample, this clonotype turned up many times. V is TRBV20-1 and J is TRBJ1-2; TRBD1 agrees at 11 bases. CDR3 length: 15 amino acids. CDR1 DFQATT and CDR2 SNEGSKA come from the germline V gene (reference sequence). The CDR3, as DNA: TGCAGCCTCAGGACAGGGGGCCCTACTAACTATGGCTACACCTTC. As protein: CSLRTGGPTNYGYTF.

This clonotype was recorded at least ten times. The chain is built from TRBV6-1 and TRBJ2-4, with TRBD1 identical over 7 bases. This CDR3 has 16 residues. CDR1 is MNHNS, CDR2 SASEGT, per germline. J lost 2 bases, V lost 6 bases, and 10 bases had no gene match. The chain's CDR3 is CASRPEATGTKNIQYF. CDR3 nucleotide sequence: TGTGCCAGCAGACCTGAAGCGACAGGGACCAAAAACATTCAGTACTTC.

This clonotype showed up many times. The chain recombines TRBV28 with TRBJ2-5; D unclear. Germline CDR1 MDHEN, CDR2 SYDVKM. The CDR3 spans 14 residues. V was pared by 7 bases and J by 5 bases, with 17 bases between. The CDR3 sequence: CASNQFHVRETQYF. The DNA for the CDR3 is TGTGCCAGCAACCAGTTCCACGTCCGGGAGACCCAGTACTTC.

This clonotype has a count of ten or more. This sequence joins TRBV10-1 and TRBJ1-5; D unclear. Trimming left V 4 bases short and J 3 bases short, with 7 bases between. Germline V gives CDR1 WNHNN, CDR2 SYGVQD (reference sequence). The CDR3 has 13 amino acids. CDR3 sequence: CASSVGPNQPQHF. CDR3 in DNA: TGCGCCAGCAGTGTAGGACCCAATCAGCCCCAGCATTTT.

The chain links TRBV12-3 or TRBV12-4 to TRBJ1-2, with D perhaps matching TRBD1 (5 bases). V was trimmed by 5 bases and J by 7 bases, leaving 17 bases between them. This CDR3 contains 14 residues. CDR3 sequence reads: CASSDSQGIGGYTF. In DNA, the CDR3 is TGTGCCAGCAGTGACTCCCAGGGTATTGGTGGCTACACCTTC.

In its sample, this clonotype was seen many times. The CDR3 DNA is TGCAGTGCTAGAGATGATGGCAGCTCCTACGAGCAGTACTTC. Encoded protein: CSARDDGSSYEQYF. The rearrangement uses TRBV20-1 and TRBJ2-7; no firm D call. Germline V gives CDR1 DFQATT, CDR2 SNEGSKA (reference sequence). The CDR3 has 14 amino acids. Trimming removed 0 bases from V and 0 bases from J, with 9 bases in between.

This clonotype was seen ten or more times. This chain links TRBV3-1 with TRBJ1-2, with 8 bases that match TRBD1. The CDR3 loop spans 16 amino acids. CDR1 and CDR2 from the germline V gene are LGHDT and YNNKEL (reference sequence). Trimming took 0 bases from V and 4 from J; bases not matched to a gene: 7. The DNA of the CDR3 is TGTGCCAGCAGCCAAGATTACAGGGGGAAAGGCTATGGCTACACCTTC. Protein sequence: CASSQDYRGKGYGYTF.

This clonotype was seen only a few times. The chain uses TRBV5-4 and TRBJ2-1; the match to TRBD2 covers 9 bases. The V gene end was trimmed by 2 bases and the J gene end by 6 bases; junction bases not matched to a gene: 6. Germline CDR1 SGHNT, CDR2 YYREEE (reference sequence). The CDR3 length is 15 residues. CDR3 loop: CASSFIAGVSNEQFF. Written as DNA, the CDR3 is TGTGCCAGCAGCTTTATAGCGGGAGTAAGCAATGAGCAGTTCTTC.

The rearrangement uses TRBV7-2 and TRBJ2-3; 7 bases are a match to TRBD1. CDR3 length equals 15 residues. Germline-derived CDR1 and CDR2 are SGHTA and FQGNSA. J was trimmed by 0 bases and V by 5 bases; bases with no gene match: 5. The CDR3 sequence: CASSTRTGSTDTQYF. The CDR3 DNA reads TGTGCCAGCAGCACCCGGACAGGTAGCACAGATACGCAGTATTTT.

This clonotype was seen ten or more times. The CDR3 loop reads CSASVREATYNEQFF. DNA of the CDR3: TGCAGTGCTAGTGTACGCGAGGCCACGTACAATGAGCAGTTCTTC. This chain joins TRBV20-1 and TRBJ2-1, with unresolved D. Per germline, CDR1 DFQATT and CDR2 SNEGSKA (reference sequence). V shed 3 bases and J shed 4 bases, with 16 bases lying between them. The CDR3 is 15 amino acids.

This chain connects TRBV24-1 to TRBJ2-5, with 9 bases aligning to TRBD1. The V gene end was trimmed by 4 bases and the J gene end by 1 base; junction bases not matched to a gene: 12. CDR1 and CDR2 (germline): KGHDR, SFDVKD. This CDR3 region has 18 residues. The CDR3 bases are TGTGCCACCAGTGACAACACCGGGACAGGGCCTTTCCAAGAGACCCAGTACTTC. This sequence encodes CATSDNTGTGPFQETQYF.

This clonotype occurred a few times. A read error may account for a junction end that differs from germline. This sequence joins TRBV7-2 and TRBJ2-2; D tentatively fits TRBD1 or TRBD2 (5 bases each). This CDR3 comprises 13 residues. Germline V gene lookup returns CDR1 SGHTA and CDR2 FQGNSA. CDR3 sequence: CASSLRGTEELFF. In DNA form, the CDR3 reads TGTGCCAGCAGCTTAAGAGGGACCGAGGAGCTGTTTTTT.